This T cell receptor beta chain was identified during a study of cytomegalovirus exposure and HLA in healthy donors. Study-level points and caveats: Apparent HLA restriction characterized most CMV-associated TCR beta chains in a later analysis. Earlier findings revealed that most TCR beta V segments proved productive either about 90% or about 30% of the time.

With 60 Vbeta and 13 Jbeta primers, the PCR was carried out. Assay: immunoSEQ multiplex PCR; the TCRdb copy retains only in-frame clones and omits some. The sample holds 110,000 or so clones, over 55% seen once. This clone is a singleton in its sample. The antigen remains unidentified. Source material: PBMCs. The receptor's source is a man younger than 35 in good health and CMV-seropositive.

The CDR3 bases are TGTGCTAGTGGTTTGGTACGATCCGGGGGAAATAATGAAAAACTGTTTTTT. Amino acids: CASGLVRSGGNNEKLFF. The chain carries TRBV12-5 and TRBJ1-4; D possibly corresponds to TRBD1 (5 bases). The germline V gene has CDR1 LGHNT and CDR2 FRNRAP. CDR3 length: 17 residues. V was trimmed by 0 bases and J by 4 bases, leaving 15 bases between them.